A single sample gave rise to the 20 T cell receptor beta chains below, sequenced in a study of neurological immune-mediated disorders. One entry per CDR3 protein, called by TCRdb with MiXCR from the 5' RACE reads. The repertoire holds approximately 41,000 distinct CDR3 sequences, with about 2.3% as singletons. The sample taken for sequencing was PBMCs. Receptors were obtained from a man aged 25-45 years with multiple sclerosis.

This clonotype was counted at least ten times. CDR3 nucleotides: TGTGCCAGCAGCCGACAGGAGGTGAACACTGAAGCTTTCTTT. Amino acids: CASSRQEVNTEAFF. The chain is built from TRBV6-6 and TRBJ1-1; tentatively, D is TRBD1 (6 bases). From germline, CDR1 is MNHNY and CDR2 SVGAGI (reference sequence). Trimming left V 6 bases short and J 0 bases short, with 11 bases between. This CDR3 contains 14 residues.

This clonotype was detected many times. The chain joins TRBV6-6 to TRBJ2-5, with D perhaps TRBD2 (6 bases). Germline V CDR1 and CDR2: MNHNY, SVGAGI (reference sequence). The CDR3 is 15 amino acids. With 5 bases removed from V and 5 bases from J, the gap between germline ends came to 18 bases. CDR3: CASSPRWRGAETQYF. The CDR3 DNA sequence: TGTGCCAGCAGTCCGCGCTGGAGGGGCGCGGAGACCCAGTACTTC.

Turning to this clonotype: This may be a read error, as it is one base from a much larger clone. This chain joins TRBV5-1 and TRBJ2-7; tentative D call: TRBD2 (6 bases). Looked up from germline, CDR1 is SGHRS and CDR2 is YFSETQ. The CDR3 has 14 residues. CDR3 in DNA: TGCGCCAGCAACTTGGGGGGAGAGAGGTACGAGCAGTACTTC. It encodes CASNLGGERYEQYF.

This clonotype was counted only a few times. The V call is TRBV20-1, the J call TRBJ1-1; 9 bases line up with TRBD1. V was pared by 3 bases and J by 4 bases, with 0 bases of the junction left unmatched. The CDR3 totals 12 residues. Germline values: CDR1 DFQATT, CDR2 SNEGSKA (reference sequence). CDR3 sequence: CSARDRGTEAFF. CDR3 nucleotides: TGCAGTGCTAGGGACAGGGGCACTGAAGCTTTCTTT.

The table lists this clonotype with many counts. The chain carries TRBV5-1 and TRBJ2-1, with TRBD1 identical over 10 bases. CDR3 length: 15 amino acids. Germline V gene data show CDR1 as SGHRS and CDR2 as YFSETQ. V shed 3 bases, J shed 3 bases, and the junction held 3 bases outside the gene matches. CDR3 amino acids: CASSSRDRGYNEQFF. The DNA for the CDR3 is TGCGCCAGCAGCTCCCGGGACAGGGGCTACAATGAGCAGTTCTTC.

This clonotype appeared many times. This chain links TRBV20-1 with TRBJ2-3; D unresolved. Per the germline V gene, CDR1 is DFQATT and CDR2 is SNEGSKA (reference sequence). This CDR3 is built from 16 residues. Between the trimmed V and J ends, which lost 1 base and 4 bases, there was a span of 18 bases. CDR3 protein: CSARVYGLENPDTQYF. The CDR3 DNA reads as TGCAGTGCTAGAGTTTACGGCCTAGAAAATCCAGATACGCAGTATTTT.

This clonotype was found many times. The chain has TRBV4-1 and TRBJ1-2, with D perhaps TRBD1 (6 bases). The CDR3 consists of 17 residues. Trimming removed 0 bases at V and 6 bases at J, with 20 bases between. CDR1 is MGHRA, CDR2 YSYEKL, per germline. CDR3 nucleotides: TGCGCCAGCAGCCAAGATCGAGTTCTTATGTCAGGGGATGGCTACACCTTC. Its protein is CASSQDRVLMSGDGYTF.

Many counts were recorded for this clonotype. In DNA form, the CDR3 reads TGTGCCAGCAGCTACTCAGGACAGGGGCGTCAAGAGACCCAGTACTTC. Translation: CASSYSGQGRQETQYF. The chain couples TRBV7-9 to TRBJ2-5; 9 nucleotides match TRBD1. Germline values: CDR1 SEHNR, CDR2 FQNEAQ (reference sequence). The CDR3 runs 16 residues. After removal of 4 bases from V and 2 bases from J, the junction contained 8 bases not matched to a gene. The complete variable domain, with remaining parts taken from reference TRBV7-9 and TRBJ2-5, reads DTGVSQNPRHKITKRGQNVTFRCDPISEHNRLYWYRQTLGQGPEFLTYFQNEAQLEKSRLLSDRFSAERPKGSFSTLEIQRTEQGDSAMYLCASSYSGQGRQETQYFGPGTRLLVL.

Only a few counts were recorded for this clonotype. The rearrangement joins TRBV5-1 to TRBJ2-5; 7 bases match TRBD1. The CDR3 sequence is 13 residues long. Germline V gives CDR1 SGHRS, CDR2 YFSETQ. After removal of 4 bases from V and 5 bases from J, the junction contained 5 bases not matched to a gene. The CDR3 protein is CASSRQGVETQYF. Written as DNA, the CDR3 is TGCGCCAGCAGCCGCCAGGGGGTTGAGACCCAGTACTTC.

This clonotype was recorded at least ten times. The rearrangement links TRBV13 to TRBJ1-1, with TRBD1 as a possible D gene (6 bases). The germline gives CDR1 PRHDT, CDR2 FYEKMQ (reference sequence). The CDR3 extends over 15 amino acids. With 5 bases removed from V and 12 bases from J, the gap between germline ends came to 25 bases. The CDR3 loop is CASSLAGYGQIKTFF. CDR3 DNA sequence: TGTGCCAGCAGCCTAGCCGGTTATGGACAGATCAAAACTTTCTTT.

This clonotype was seen at least ten times. V is TRBV24-1 and J is TRBJ2-7; TRBD1 might be the D (6 bases). This CDR3 has 15 residues. Trimming shortened V by 4 bases and J by 2 bases, and 14 bases separated the two germline ends. Germline V lookup: CDR1 KGHDR, CDR2 SFDVKD. The CDR3 nucleotides are TGTGCCACCAGTGACCAATTTACAGGGACCTACGAGCAGTACTTC. It specifies CATSDQFTGTYEQYF.

This clonotype has at least ten counts. The V and J genes are TRBV29-1 and TRBJ2-2, with D unclear. CDR1 is SQVTM, CDR2 ANQGSEA, per germline. The CDR3 has 13 amino acids. V gave up 3 bases and J gave up 2 bases, with 7 bases separating them. CDR3: CSVELPNTGELFF. The CDR3 DNA sequence: TGCAGCGTTGAGCTCCCCAACACCGGGGAGCTGTTTTTT.

This clonotype has a count of ten or more. This CDR3 reads CASFANEQFF. CDR3 bases: TGTGCCAGCTTTGCTAATGAGCAGTTCTTC. V gene TRBV21-1 combines with J gene TRBJ2-1. TRBV21-1 has pseudogene status. The CDR3 length is 10 residues.

This clonotype appeared many times. Here the CDR3 reads CASRTDQETQYF. CDR3 in DNA: TGCGCCAGCAGGACGGACCAAGAGACCCAGTACTTC. The rearrangement joins TRBV5-1 to TRBJ2-5; no clear D gene. This CDR3 spans 12 amino acids. Trimming removed 5 bases at V and 0 bases at J, with 5 bases between. Per the germline V gene, CDR1 is SGHRS and CDR2 is YFSETQ. Full variable domain (remainder filled in from reference TRBV5-1 and TRBJ2-5): KAGVTQTPRYLIKTRGQQVTLSCSPISGHRSVSWYQQTPGQGLQFLFEYFSETQRNKGNFPGRFSGRQFSNSRSEMNVSTLELGDSALYLCASRTDQETQYFGPGTRLLVL.

The sample holds many counts of this clonotype. V and J are TRBV5-1 and TRBJ2-3; the match to TRBD2 covers 11 bases. The V gene's germline CDR1 is SGHRS and CDR2 YFSETQ. Trimming removed 4 bases from V and 3 bases from J; junction bases left unmatched: 7. CDR3 length equals 16 residues. The CDR3 loop is CASSQRLAGNTDTQYF. CDR3 DNA sequence: TGCGCCAGCAGCCAAAGACTAGCGGGGAATACAGATACGCAGTATTTT.

This clonotype was seen many times. This sequence joins TRBV7-2 and TRBJ2-1; D unresolved. CDR1 is SGHTA and CDR2 is FQGNSA in the germline V gene. Trimming stripped 1 base from V and 4 bases from J, with 8 bases between. The CDR3 loop spans 14 amino acids. The CDR3 protein is CASSLVATYNEQFF. The CDR3 nucleotides read TGTGCCAGCAGCTTAGTTGCGACATACAATGAGCAGTTCTTC.

In this sample, this clonotype turned up many times. The chain is built from TRBV14 and TRBJ2-7; TRBD1 matches at 9 bases. In germline, CDR1 is SGHDN, CDR2 FVKESK. After removal of 4 bases from V and 3 bases from J, the junction contained 7 bases not matched to a gene. The CDR3 is 15 residues long. The CDR3 DNA follows: TGTGCCAGCAGCCGCGTCACAGGGGGCATCTACGAGCAGTACTTC. Residues: CASSRVTGGIYEQYF.

This clonotype showed up many times. The chain carries TRBV20-1 and TRBJ2-3, with D tentatively TRBD1 (5 bases). Germline V CDR1 and CDR2: DFQATT, SNEGSKA (reference sequence). V was shortened by 0 bases and J by 2 bases, with 9 bases between the two germline ends. The CDR3 is 14 amino acids. The CDR3 coding sequence is TGCAGTGCTAGAGATGACGGACACACAGATACGCAGTATTTT. This gives the protein CSARDDGHTDTQYF.

This clonotype was detected many times. V usage is TRBV4-1 and J usage is TRBJ2-5; TRBD2 matches 13 bases. Germline CDR1 and CDR2: MGHRA and YSYEKL. This CDR3 comprises 17 residues. V was pared by 4 bases and J by 5 bases, with 10 bases of the junction left unmatched. CDR3 sequence reads: CASSRYGTSGVGETQYF. CDR3 sequence (DNA): TGCGCCAGCAGCCGTTACGGGACTAGCGGGGTTGGTGAGACCCAGTACTTC.

This clonotype was seen repeatedly, ten times or more. The V and J genes are TRBV27 and TRBJ2-7; unclear D gene. The CDR3 contains 12 residues. Between the trimmed V and J ends, which lost 4 bases and 0 bases, there was a span of 4 bases. Germline-derived CDR1 and CDR2 are MNHEY and SMNVEV (reference sequence). CDR3 sequence reads: CASSSRSYEQYF. The CDR3 nucleotides are TGTGCCAGCAGTTCTCGCTCCTACGAGCAGTACTTC.